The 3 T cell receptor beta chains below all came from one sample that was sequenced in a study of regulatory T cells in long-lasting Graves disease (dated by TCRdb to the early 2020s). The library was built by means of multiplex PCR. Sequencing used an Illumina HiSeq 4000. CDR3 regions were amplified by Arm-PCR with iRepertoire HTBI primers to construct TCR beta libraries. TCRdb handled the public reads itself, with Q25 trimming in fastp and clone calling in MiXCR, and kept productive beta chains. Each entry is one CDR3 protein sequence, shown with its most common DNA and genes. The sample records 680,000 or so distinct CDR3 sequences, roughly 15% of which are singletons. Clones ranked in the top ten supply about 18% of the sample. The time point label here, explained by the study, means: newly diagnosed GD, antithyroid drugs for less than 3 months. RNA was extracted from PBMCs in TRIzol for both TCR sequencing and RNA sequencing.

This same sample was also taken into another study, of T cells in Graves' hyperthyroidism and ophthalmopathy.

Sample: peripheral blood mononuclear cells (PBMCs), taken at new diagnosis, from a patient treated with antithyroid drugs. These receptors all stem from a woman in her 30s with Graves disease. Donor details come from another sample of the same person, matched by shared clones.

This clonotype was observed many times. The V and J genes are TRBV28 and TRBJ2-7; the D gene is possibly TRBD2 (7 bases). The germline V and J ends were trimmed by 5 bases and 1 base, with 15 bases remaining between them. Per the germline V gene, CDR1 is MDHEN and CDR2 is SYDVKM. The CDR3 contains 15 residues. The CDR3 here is CASSGKGGGSYEQYF. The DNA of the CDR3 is TGTGCCAGCAGTGGAAAAGGGGGGGGTTCCTACGAGCAGTACTTC.

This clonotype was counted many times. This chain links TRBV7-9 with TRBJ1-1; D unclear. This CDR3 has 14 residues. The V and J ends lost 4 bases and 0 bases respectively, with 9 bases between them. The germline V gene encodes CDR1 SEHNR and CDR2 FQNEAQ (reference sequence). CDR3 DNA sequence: TGTGCCAGCAGCTCCCCGAACATGAACACTGAAGCTTTCTTT. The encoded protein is CASSSPNMNTEAFF.

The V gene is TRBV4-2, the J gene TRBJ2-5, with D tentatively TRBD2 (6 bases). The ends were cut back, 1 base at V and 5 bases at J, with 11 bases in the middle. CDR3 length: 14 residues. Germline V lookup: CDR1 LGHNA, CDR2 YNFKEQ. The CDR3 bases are TGTGCCAGCAGCCAAGGGTGGGCGGGGGAGACCCAGTACTTC. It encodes CASSQGWAGETQYF.